The 29 T cell receptor beta chains below were found in one sample sequenced in a study of blood T cell repertoires in COVID-19. Produced via immunoSEQ multiplex PCR; TCRdb's table is partial and in-frame only. The table includes roughly 80,000 clones, around 90% detected once. Sample: peripheral blood. The source is a human donor in a cohort sampled during active COVID-19.

The chain joins TRBV5-4 to TRBJ2-7; D is uncertain. This CDR3 region has 14 residues. Germline V gene sequence: CDR1 SGHNT, CDR2 YYREEE (reference sequence). The ends were cut back, 2 bases at V and 2 bases at J, with 11 bases in the middle. The CDR3 coding sequence is TGTGCCAGCAGCTTATCAGGTCTTACCTACGAGCAGTACTTC. Translation gives CASSLSGLTYEQYF.

Concerning this clone: Germline is not matched at one junction end, which may reflect a read error. V gene TRBV11-2 combines with J gene TRBJ1-6; TRBD1 matches at 9 bases. The germline V gene has CDR1 SGHAT and CDR2 FQNNGV. CDR3 length equals 17 residues. The DNA of the CDR3 is TGTGCCAGCAGCCATACACAGGGGGCGGCGGGTAATTCACTCCTCCACTTT. This translates into CASSHTQGAAGNSLLHF.

J is TRBJ1-3 and V is TRBV7-6; TRBD1 matches at 9 bases. Per the germline V gene, CDR1 is SGHVS and CDR2 is FNYEAQ. There are 16 residues in the CDR3. V trimming: 1 base; J trimming: 0 bases; junction bases outside the gene matches: 1. The CDR3 spells CASSLGDRVSGNTIYF. In DNA, the CDR3 is TGTGCCAGCAGCTTAGGGGACAGGGTCTCTGGAAACACCATATATTTT.

The chain employs TRBV4-1 and TRBJ2-3; 11 bases align to TRBD2. This CDR3 region has 17 residues. The V gene's germline CDR1 is MGHRA and CDR2 YSYEKL. V gave up 2 bases and J gave up 3 bases; unmatched junction bases: 7. CDR3: CASSQLAGGVRTDTQYF. The CDR3 bases are TGCGCCAGCAGCCAATTAGCGGGGGGGGTTCGGACAGATACGCAGTATTTT.

This clone was detected only a few times. This sequence joins TRBV5-1 and TRBJ1-6; D uncertain. Germline CDR1 is SGHRS and CDR2 is YFSETQ. The CDR3 length is 14 residues. V shed 4 bases and J shed 10 bases, with 15 bases lying between them. The CDR3 is CASSPGSLESPLHF. CDR3 in DNA: TGCGCCAGCAGCCCCGGGAGCTTAGAATCACCCCTCCACTTT.

This chain links TRBV19 with TRBJ1-3; no clear D. There are 15 residues in the CDR3. The germline V gene has CDR1 LNHDA and CDR2 SQIVND (reference sequence). With 4 bases removed from V and 0 bases from J, the gap between germline ends came to 10 bases. Here the CDR3 reads CASSKNAGSGNTIYF. The CDR3 nucleotides read TGTGCCAGTAGTAAAAATGCGGGCTCTGGAAACACCATATATTTT.

The rearrangement uses TRBV3-1 (or the pseudogene TRBV3-2) and TRBJ2-4, with 13 bases fitting TRBD2. The CDR3 covers 17 residues. Germline V gene lookup returns CDR1 LGHDT and CDR2 YNNKEL (reference sequence). Trimming removed 3 bases from V and 0 bases from J; junction bases left unmatched: 2. As DNA, the CDR3 is TGTGCCAGCAGCCACGGACTAGCGGGAGTAGCCAAAAACATTCAGTACTTC. Amino acid sequence: CASSHGLAGVAKNIQYF.

The chain carries TRBV19 and TRBJ2-1, with 7 bases identical to TRBD1. After removal of 6 bases from V and 10 bases from J, the junction contained 3 bases not matched to a gene. CDR1 LNHDA and CDR2 SQIVND come from the germline V gene (reference sequence). The CDR3 covers 11 residues. The CDR3 is CASSWTGEQFF. CDR3 nucleotides: TGTGCCAGTAGCTGGACAGGCGAGCAGTTCTTC.

The rearrangement joins TRBV7-3 to TRBJ2-2, with 11 bases fitting TRBD2. The V and J ends lost 5 bases and 7 bases, in that order; junction bases with no gene match: 12. Germline V gives CDR1 SGHTA, CDR2 FQGTGA. CDR3 length: 17 residues. CDR3 residues: CASSTRYSGGEIGELFF. CDR3 DNA sequence: TGTGCCAGCAGCACCCGATATAGCGGGGGGGAGATCGGGGAGCTGTTTTTT.

The chain couples TRBV27 to TRBJ1-4; 8 nucleotides line up with TRBD1. In germline, CDR1 is MNHEY, CDR2 SMNVEV (reference sequence). J gave up 14 bases and V 0 bases, and 14 bases lay outside the gene matches. This CDR3 contains 16 residues. CDR3 coding DNA: TGTGCCAGCAGTTTATCCCCCGGCATCGACAGGGGTGCTCTGTTTTTT. This gives the protein CASSLSPGIDRGALFF.

V usage is TRBV9 and J usage is TRBJ2-5, with TRBD2 matching 8 bases. V shed 0 bases, J shed 7 bases, and the junction held 8 bases outside the gene matches. CDR1 is SGDLS and CDR2 is YYNGEE in the germline V gene. The CDR3 runs 15 residues. CDR3 loop: CASSVEGTSGMTQYF. CDR3 DNA sequence: TGTGCCAGCAGCGTAGAAGGGACTAGTGGTATGACCCAGTACTTC.

The rearrangement links TRBV2 to TRBJ1-2, with 7 bases aligning to TRBD1. Germline V gene data show CDR1 as SNHLY and CDR2 as FYNNEI. CDR3 length: 15 residues. After removal of 2 bases from V and 8 bases from J, the junction contained 11 bases not matched to a gene. Here the CDR3 DNA reads TGTGCCAGCAGTGAAAAACAGGGGAGTATCACCGGCTACACCTTC. The encoded protein is CASSEKQGSITGYTF.

The chain recombines TRBV19 with TRBJ1-2, with D maybe TRBD1 (5 bases). The CDR3 spans 15 residues. The germline V gene has CDR1 LNHDA and CDR2 SQIVND (reference sequence). V was pared by 5 bases and J by 0 bases, with 13 bases between. In nucleotides, the CDR3 is TGTGCCAGTAGTCTTCGGACAATTACTAACTATGGCTACACCTTC. It translates to CASSLRTITNYGYTF.

The genes are TRBV7-2 and TRBJ2-7; 8 nucleotides agree with TRBD1. Germline V gives CDR1 SGHTA, CDR2 FQGNSA. Trimming removed 8 bases from V and 2 bases from J; junction bases left unmatched: 5. The CDR3 runs to 13 residues. In DNA, the CDR3 is TGTGCCAGCCGGGGACAGGCTACCTACGAGCAGTACTTC. Protein: CASRGQATYEQYF.

The chain employs TRBV7-6 and TRBJ1-1; the D gene is possibly TRBD1 (5 bases). V shed 5 bases and J shed 4 bases, with 14 bases lying between them. CDR1 is SGHVS and CDR2 is FNYEAQ in the germline V gene. CDR3 length equals 14 residues. The CDR3 coding sequence is TGTGCCAGCAGCGGGGGTGCGGGGAGCACTGAAGCTTTCTTT. Amino acid sequence: CASSGGAGSTEAFF.

This clone was counted a single time. The rearrangement links TRBV15 to TRBJ1-4, with D possibly matching TRBD1 (5 bases). Trimming shortened V by 0 bases and J by 7 bases, and 12 bases separated the two germline ends. In germline, CDR1 is LNHNV, CDR2 YYDKDF (reference sequence). This CDR3 comprises 15 residues. This chain's CDR3 is CATSRDYGGSEKLFF. As DNA, the CDR3 is TGTGCCACCAGCAGAGATTACGGGGGGAGTGAAAAACTGTTTTTT.

This rearrangement joins TRBV19 to TRBJ1-2; 7 positions match TRBD1. Germline loops: CDR1 LNHDA, CDR2 SQIVND (reference sequence). V lost 7 bases to trimming and J lost 5 bases; unmatched junction nucleotides: 7. The CDR3 totals 13 residues. The CDR3 sequence: CASTPTGLYGYTF. The CDR3 coding sequence is TGTGCCAGTACCCCGACAGGGCTTTATGGCTACACCTTC.

The chain combines TRBV18 with TRBJ1-6, with D possibly TRBD1 on 6 matching bases. Germline loops: CDR1 KGHSH, CDR2 LQKENI. The CDR3 covers 17 residues. The ends were cut back, 8 bases at V and 1 base at J, with 18 bases in the middle. The CDR3 spells CASPENRVTSYNSPLHF. The CDR3 DNA sequence: TGTGCCAGCCCCGAAAACAGGGTTACTTCCTATAATTCACCCCTCCACTTT.

This clone was seen only a few times. This chain links TRBV29-1 with TRBJ2-2; D is undetermined. Per the germline V gene, CDR1 is SQVTM and CDR2 is ANQGSEA. V was pared by 5 bases and J by 6 bases, with 10 bases between. This CDR3 is 12 amino acids long. Here the CDR3 reads CSVMLAPGELFF. CDR3 coding DNA: TGCAGCGTTATGTTGGCACCCGGGGAGCTGTTTTTT.

The genes are TRBV12-3 or TRBV12-4 and TRBJ2-7, with D perhaps matching TRBD1 (6 bases). Trimming left V 6 bases short and J 6 bases short, with 15 bases between. CDR3 length: 13 amino acids. Here the CDR3 reads CASSTSGQSEQYF. CDR3 nucleotide sequence: TGTGCCAGCAGCACATCGGGACAAAGCGAGCAGTACTTC.

This clone was seen a few times. The chain couples TRBV6-5 to TRBJ2-7; 9 nucleotides match TRBD1. CDR1 and CDR2 from the germline V gene are MNHEY and SVGAGI. Trimming took 5 bases from V and 2 from J; bases not matched to a gene: 7. The CDR3 has 15 amino acids. The CDR3 bases are TGTGCCAGCAGTCGGGGACAGGGAAGCCCCTACGAGCAGTACTTC. Its translation: CASSRGQGSPYEQYF.

This rearrangement joins TRBV11-2 to TRBJ2-7; 7 positions agree with TRBD1. The CDR3 loop spans 14 amino acids. J was trimmed by 7 bases and V by 5 bases; bases with no gene match: 11. CDR1 SGHAT and CDR2 FQNNGV come from the germline V gene. The CDR3 region has the DNA TGTGCCAGCAGCAAGGACAGGCCCGAAGGGGAGCAGTACTTC. Translation gives CASSKDRPEGEQYF.

This chain connects TRBV12-3 or TRBV12-4 to TRBJ1-4, with D unclear. V was clipped by 2 bases and J by 8 bases, with 9 bases between them. The CDR3 runs 13 residues. The CDR3 nucleotides are TGTGCCAGCAGTTTAACGAGGAGGGAAAAACTGTTTTTT. As protein: CASSLTRREKLFF.

The CDR3 reads CAISDALTGAQYF. The CDR3, as DNA: TGTGCCATTTCGGACGCTTTGACAGGGGCCCAGTACTTC. The chain is built from TRBV27 and TRBJ2-5; 8 bases are shared with TRBD1. Germline V gene data show CDR1 as MNHEY and CDR2 as SMNVEV (reference sequence). The CDR3 has 13 residues. V trimming: 10 bases; J trimming: 9 bases; junction bases outside the gene matches: 13.

In its sample, this clone was seen once. This chain uses TRBV5-6 with TRBJ2-7; TRBD1 agrees at 10 bases. The CDR3 has 15 residues. Looked up from germline, CDR1 is SGHDT and CDR2 is YYEEEE. V shed 0 bases and J 5 bases; nucleotides not matched to a gene: 5. The chain's CDR3 is CASSLDRDRGHEQYF. In DNA, the CDR3 is TGTGCCAGCAGCTTGGACCGGGACAGGGGCCACGAGCAGTACTTC.

The chain uses TRBV14 and TRBJ1-1; TRBD1 is a possible D gene (5 bases). This CDR3 contains 15 residues. Per the germline V gene, CDR1 is SGHDN and CDR2 is FVKESK. Trimming took off 3 bases at V and 1 base at J, with 12 bases between the two ends. For the CDR3, the DNA is TGTGCCAGCAGCCAGGGGCCGAGGCCGAACACTGAAGCTTTCTTT. Residues: CASSQGPRPNTEAFF.

This chain uses TRBV4-1 with TRBJ2-2; the match to TRBD2 covers 7 bases. The CDR3 covers 16 residues. J lost 0 bases, V lost 2 bases, and 3 bases had no gene match. Germline V lookup: CDR1 MGHRA, CDR2 YSYEKL. CDR3 DNA sequence: TGCGCCAGCAGCCAACGGACTAGAGCGAACACCGGGGAGCTGTTTTTT. It is translated as CASSQRTRANTGELFF.

The chain has TRBV11-2 and TRBJ2-2; 13 bases are a match to TRBD2. In germline, CDR1 is SGHAT, CDR2 FQNNGV. The V segment lost 4 bases and the J segment 4 bases; nucleotides outside the gene matches: 3. The CDR3 length is 16 residues. Here the CDR3 DNA reads TGTGCCAGCAGCTATACTAGCGGGGGGGGCACCGGGGAGCTGTTTTTT. It yields the protein CASSYTSGGGTGELFF.

The V gene is TRBV30, the J gene TRBJ2-1; TRBD1 might be the D (6 bases). The length of the CDR3 is 14 residues. Germline V gene data show CDR1 as GTSNPN and CDR2 as SVGIG (reference sequence). The ends were cut back, 4 bases at V and 5 bases at J, with 15 bases in the middle. CDR3 region: CAWTTGTRDNEQFF. The CDR3 DNA follows: TGTGCCTGGACGACCGGGACACGAGACAATGAGCAGTTCTTC.